This T cell receptor beta chain comes out of a study of cytotoxic CD8 clonotypes in ibrutinib-treated CLL. The study's findings and limits: A rise in clonality was seen at ibrutinib response, and a fall back toward baseline was seen at progression.

The method was immunoSEQ multiplex PCR; TCRdb's version includes in-frame clones alone and lacks a portion of them. The data show 50,000 or so clones, with roughly 63% seen just once and under 35% held by the top ten. This clone was picked up a small number of times. Its antigen is as yet unknown. The V gene lost 0 bases and the J gene lost 2 bases, with 16 bases spanning the gap. The CDR3 runs to 17 residues. Germline V CDR1 and CDR2: MGHRA, YSYEKL. V gene TRBV4-1 combines with J gene TRBJ1-2; D is undetermined. Source: PBMCs, taken after 24 months of ibrutinib treatment. This TCR came from a human donor with chronic lymphocytic leukemia. CDR3 bases: TGCGCCAGCAGCCAAGATGAGGTTCGCGGGCAAAACTATGGCTACACCTTC. Translation: CASSQDEVRGQNYGYTF.